This entry lists 11 T cell receptor beta chains sequenced from one sample in a study of shared clonotypes between healthy human individuals. Data came from immunoSEQ multiplex PCR; TCRdb stores just in-frame clones and leaves some out. Among about 1 million clones listed, under 80% were seen once. Sequencing was performed on memory CD4+ T cells sorted from blood. Subset meaning: CD45RA-negative fraction. All receptors come from a man between 18 and 35 years old in good health.

The genes are TRBV4-3 and TRBJ2-3; 14 bases line up with TRBD2. This CDR3 is built from 18 residues. J was trimmed by 2 bases and V by 3 bases; bases with no gene match: 7. Germline V gene data show CDR1 as LGHNA and CDR2 as YSLEER. The CDR3: CASSQRLAGGGDTDTQYF. The CDR3 DNA follows: TGCGCCAGCAGCCAGAGACTAGCGGGAGGGGGAGACACAGATACGCAGTATTTT.

As DNA, the CDR3 is TGTGCCTGGAGTGGTCCAGGGGGTTTCACACTGTTTTTT. This translates into CAWSGPGGFTLFF. The J gene is TRBJ1-4, the V gene TRBV30; TRBD1 aligns across 7 bases. The CDR3 is 13 amino acids. V shed 1 base and J 13 bases; nucleotides not matched to a gene: 9. The germline gives CDR1 GTSNPN, CDR2 SVGIG (reference sequence).

V gene TRBV1 combines with J gene TRBJ2-5; TRBD2, the table's D call, lacks a check against the DNA. TRBV1 is flagged as a pseudogene. The CDR3 consists of 16 residues. The CDR3 region is CTSSPYQPGAEKTQYF. The CDR3 DNA reads as TGCACCAGCAGCCCCTATCAACCGGGAGCCGAGAAGACCCAGTACTTC.

The rearrangement links TRBV10-2 to TRBJ2-2; no definite D call. There are 16 residues in the CDR3. The germline CDR1 and CDR2 sequences are WSHSY and SAAADI. Deletions cut 6 bases from V and 0 bases from J, with 14 bases between. CDR3 DNA: TGCGCCAGCAGATTACCGGGCCAATCGAACACCGGGGAGCTGTTTTTT. It yields the protein CASRLPGQSNTGELFF.

Remarks on this clone: Other DNA sequences in the sample encode the same CDR3. V usage is TRBV5-1 and J usage is TRBJ1-1, with unresolved D. Germline V CDR1 and CDR2: SGHRS, YFSETQ. The CDR3 extends over 12 amino acids. V dropped 8 bases and J dropped 0 bases, with 8 bases sitting between them. The CDR3 DNA sequence: TGCGCCAGTTCGGGCCTGAACACTGAAGCTTTCTTT. Translation: CASSGLNTEAFF.

This chain links TRBV25-1 with TRBJ2-5; 8 nucleotides match TRBD2. V lost 3 bases to trimming and J lost 6 bases; unmatched junction nucleotides: 9. This CDR3 comprises 15 residues. In germline, CDR1 is MGHDK, CDR2 SYGVNS. The CDR3 region is CASSEPAGVGKTQYF. The CDR3 coding sequence is TGTGCCAGCAGTGAGCCAGCGGGAGTTGGGAAGACCCAGTACTTC.

Turning to this clone: Other nucleotide sequences from this sample produce the same CDR3. The rearrangement links TRBV6-5 to TRBJ1-1, with D unclear. The V gene lost 5 bases and the J gene lost 2 bases, with 6 bases spanning the gap. CDR1 is MNHEY, CDR2 SVGAGI, per germline. The CDR3 length is 12 residues. The CDR3 reads CASSPRNTEAFF. The CDR3, as DNA: TGTGCCAGCAGTCCGCGAAACACTGAAGCTTTCTTT.

The genes are TRBV25-1 and TRBJ2-7, with D perhaps TRBD1 (5 bases). V gave up 6 bases and J gave up 1 base, with 10 bases separating them. Germline loops: CDR1 MGHDK, CDR2 SYGVNS. The CDR3 consists of 13 residues. CDR3 sequence: CASSPAGSYEQYF. The DNA of the CDR3 is TGTGCCAGCAGCCCTGCAGGGTCCTACGAGCAGTACTTC.

With respect to this clone: Other DNA sequences in this sample translate to the same CDR3. The chain uses TRBV29-1 and TRBJ2-1; D is possibly TRBD2 (5 bases). The CDR3 is 12 amino acids. CDR1 and CDR2 (germline): SQVTM, ANQGSEA. V lost 4 bases and J lost 7, with 11 bases in between. CDR3 region: CSVGRIGNEQFF. CDR3 bases: TGCAGCGTTGGGAGGATTGGGAATGAGCAGTTCTTC.

This clone has more than one count but fewer than ten. The chain couples TRBV18 to TRBJ2-1; D perhaps matches TRBD1 (5 bases). Trimming took 5 bases from V and 8 from J, leaving 16 bases between them. Germline V CDR1 and CDR2: KGHSH, LQKENI. The CDR3 length is 14 residues. The CDR3: CASSFVQGSDEQFF. The CDR3 coding sequence is TGTGCCAGCTCATTCGTTCAGGGATCCGATGAGCAGTTCTTC.

This chain links TRBV30 with TRBJ1-2, with D unclear. Germline V CDR1 and CDR2: GTSNPN, SVGIG (reference sequence). With 4 bases removed from V and 3 bases from J, the gap between germline ends came to 9 bases. The CDR3 is made up of 12 amino acids. CDR3 residues: CAWTAGYYGYTF. CDR3 sequence (DNA): TGTGCCTGGACCGCTGGTTACTATGGCTACACCTTC.